These 10 T cell receptor beta chains were all obtained from the same sample, sequenced in a study of regulatory T cells in long-lasting Graves disease. The time point was: newly diagnosed GD, antithyroid drugs for less than 3 months. Generation of the TCR library employed RNA extracted from PBMCs. Assembly of TCR beta libraries relied on iRepertoire HTBI primers together with Arm-PCR of CDR3 regions. MiXCR, run by TCRdb on the multiplex PCR reads, gives a single entry per CDR3 protein. There are about 400,000 distinct CDR3 sequences in the sample; 15% occur only once, and roughly 7.7% lies in the top ten. Separately, the same data were catalogued under a study of T cells in Graves' hyperthyroidism and ophthalmopathy.

Source: peripheral blood mononuclear cells (PBMCs), taken at new diagnosis, from a patient treated with antithyroid drugs. The receptors here all came from a middle-aged woman with Graves disease.

This clonotype was picked up a small number of times. The rearrangement uses TRBV19 and TRBJ1-1; D perhaps matches TRBD1 (5 bases). V gave up 6 bases and J gave up 0 bases, with 17 bases separating them. Germline V CDR1 and CDR2: LNHDA, SQIVND (reference sequence). The CDR3 totals 16 residues. The CDR3 nucleotides read TGTGCCAGTAGGAGAAACTCCCAGGGAATGAACACTGAAGCTTTCTTT. Protein sequence: CASRRNSQGMNTEAFF. The entire variable domain, with the rest obtained from reference TRBV19 and TRBJ1-1, is as follows: DGGITQSPKYLFRKEGQNVTLSCEQNLNHDAMYWYRQDPGQGLRLIYYSQIVNDFQKGDIAEGYSVSREKKESFPLTVTSAQKNPTAFYLCASRRNSQGMNTEAFFGQGTRLTVV.

As concerns this clonotype: This sequence is one base from a far larger clone and is likely a read error. The chain uses TRBV10-3 and TRBJ1-2; possibly TRBD1 for D (5 bases). Germline CDR1 and CDR2: ENHRY and SYGVKD. The CDR3 loop spans 18 amino acids. Trimming stripped 5 bases from V and 2 bases from J, with 24 bases between. CDR3 residues: CAISLTPPTVISNYGYTF. The CDR3 coding sequence is TGTGCCATCAGTCTTACCCCACCGACAGTCATCTCCAACTATGGCTACACCTTC.

This clonotype was observed a handful of times. The chain recombines TRBV10-1 with TRBJ2-5, with TRBD1 matching 8 bases. In germline, CDR1 is WNHNN, CDR2 SYGVQD (reference sequence). This CDR3 contains 15 residues. The V segment lost 3 bases and the J segment 5 bases; nucleotides outside the gene matches: 8. The CDR3, as DNA: TGCGCCAGCAGTGATCCCGGGACAGGTATCGAGACCCAGTACTTC. Protein: CASSDPGTGIETQYF.

This clonotype showed up many times. CDR3 DNA: TGTGCCAGCAGTTACCCGAGAAAGGGAGCGGACACTGAAGCTTTCTTT. It encodes CASSYPRKGADTEAFF. The chain carries TRBV6-2 or TRBV6-3 and TRBJ1-1; D gene ambiguous. This CDR3 has 16 residues. V lost 2 bases and J lost 3, with 16 bases in between. Germline CDR1 is MNHEY and CDR2 is SVGEGT.

The V gene is TRBV19, the J gene TRBJ2-3; TRBD1 aligns across 9 bases. TRBJ1-1 matches the DNA end more closely, so the J call is doubtful. CDR1 LNHDA and CDR2 SQIVND come from the germline V gene (reference sequence). The CDR3 sequence is 15 residues long. CDR3 sequence (DNA): TGTGCCAGTAGTATGTCACAGGGGGCTCGAGCTGAAGCTTTCTTT. This encodes CASSMSQGARAEAFF.

The rearrangement links TRBV6-1 to TRBJ2-1; TRBD2 is a possible D gene (6 bases). Germline values: CDR1 MNHNS, CDR2 SASEGT. The CDR3 is made up of 13 amino acids. Trimming cost V 5 bases and J 7 bases, with 12 bases left between them. For the CDR3, the DNA is TGTGCCAGCAGTCCGTCTAGCGAGAATGAGCAGTTCTTC. It encodes CASSPSSENEQFF.

This sequence joins TRBV7-8 and TRBJ1-6; 9 nucleotides align to TRBD1. Germline trimming cut 4 bases from V and 10 bases from J; bases unmatched to any gene: 8. CDR1 SGHVS and CDR2 FQNEAQ come from the germline V gene. This CDR3 comprises 15 residues. This CDR3 reads CASSYGDRDLSPLHF. The CDR3 DNA reads TGTGCCAGCAGCTATGGGGACAGGGATTTATCACCCCTCCACTTT. Full variable domain (remainder filled in from reference TRBV7-8 and TRBJ1-6): GAGVSQSPRYKVAKRGQDVALRCDPISGHVSLFWYQQALGQGPEFLTYFQNEAQLDKSGLPSDRFFAERPEGSVSTLKIQRTQQEDSAVYLCASSYGDRDLSPLHFGNGTRLTVT.

This clonotype was recorded many times. This rearrangement joins TRBV19 to TRBJ2-2; D might be TRBD1 (5 bases). The CDR3 contains 15 residues. V was pared by 4 bases and J by 4 bases, with 13 bases between. Germline CDR1 LNHDA, CDR2 SQIVND (reference sequence). CDR3 protein: CASSTLRVSTGELFF. The CDR3 DNA follows: TGTGCCAGTAGTACCCTCAGGGTCTCCACCGGGGAGCTGTTTTTT.

In this sample, this clonotype turned up many times. This chain connects TRBV5-1 to TRBJ2-7; the D gene is possibly TRBD2 (6 bases). Trimming pared 8 bases from V and 3 bases from J, leaving 15 bases between. CDR1 is SGHRS, CDR2 YFSETQ, per germline. The CDR3 covers 13 residues. The CDR3 sequence is CARRWLAHYEQYF. In DNA form, the CDR3 reads TGCGCCAGGCGGTGGCTAGCGCACTACGAGCAGTACTTC.

This clonotype has just a few counts. V usage is TRBV2 and J usage is TRBJ2-7; the D gene could be TRBD1 or TRBD2 (7 bases each). The CDR3 has 15 residues. From germline, CDR1 is SNHLY and CDR2 FYNNEI. V shed 6 bases and J shed 1 base, with 16 bases lying between them. The CDR3 DNA reads as TGTGCCAGCAGCAGGGGGAGCGGGGAATCCTACGAGCAGTACTTC. Translated: CASSRGSGESYEQYF.